A single sample is the source of the 13 T cell receptor beta chains below, sequenced in a study of T cells expressing NK-cell markers. TCRdb reprocessed the 5' RACE reads; each CDR3 protein has one entry and no DNA is given. Its table lists about 390,000 distinct CDR3 sequences. Input material: blood T cells: a sorted CD56 or NKG2C T cell subset, CD4+ or CD8+ T cells, or bulk PBMC T cells (not recorded which). Source of these receptors: a woman in her 50s in good health.

The rearrangement joins TRBV27 to TRBJ2-3; TCRdb gives TRBD2 as the D gene, but with no DNA this cannot be confirmed. This CDR3 comprises 16 residues. Per the germline V gene, CDR1 is MNHEY and CDR2 is SMNVEV (reference sequence). The CDR3 loop reads CASSLPAGGGTDTQYF.

This rearrangement joins TRBV6-5 to TRBJ2-1. The CDR3 loop spans 12 amino acids. Germline CDR1 reads MNHEY; CDR2 reads SVGAGI. The CDR3: CASSSALNEQFF.

The CDR3 reads CATGTAYNEQFF. This sequence joins TRBV15 and TRBJ2-1; the TCRdb D gene call, TRBD1, has no DNA to confirm it. Germline CDR1 reads LNHNV; CDR2 reads YYDKDF (reference sequence). The CDR3 contains 12 residues.

The chain uses TRBV5-1 and TRBJ2-1; TCRdb reports TRBD1, a call that lacks DNA to check it against. Germline V CDR1 and CDR2: SGHRS, YFSETQ. The CDR3 is 16 amino acids. This CDR3 is CASSLGGQGILDEQFF.

This chain joins TRBV5-1 and TRBJ2-1; the TRBD1 assignment by TCRdb is unverifiable without DNA. The CDR3 is 16 amino acids. CDR1 is SGHRS and CDR2 is YFSETQ in the germline V gene. The CDR3 loop reads CASTQVGGRGYNEQFF.

This chain uses TRBV6-2 or TRBV6-3 with TRBJ1-1; TCRdb returns TRBD1, unconfirmable since there is no DNA. Germline CDR1 is MNHEY and CDR2 is SVGEGT. This CDR3 comprises 14 residues. CDR3 amino acids: CASSHKGGLTEAFF.

The genes are TRBV6-2 or TRBV6-3 and TRBJ1-1. Germline V gives CDR1 MNHEY, CDR2 SVGEGT. This CDR3 spans 13 amino acids. The CDR3 region is CASRGVMNTEAFF.

The chain combines TRBV24-1 with TRBJ2-7; as DNA is missing, the TRBD1 call by TCRdb cannot be tested. The CDR3 runs to 13 residues. From germline, CDR1 is KGHDR and CDR2 SFDVKD. The CDR3 sequence: CATRAGTGEEQYF.

This sequence joins TRBV5-5 and TRBJ2-5; the TCRdb D gene call, TRBD2, has no DNA to confirm it. The CDR3 runs 15 residues. Germline CDR1 reads SGHKS; CDR2 reads YYEKEE (reference sequence). CDR3 in amino acids: CASSFPDSGEETQYF. The variable domain in full, completed from reference TRBV5-5 and TRBJ2-5, reads DAGVTQSPTHLIKTRGQQVTLRCSPISGHKSVSWYQQVLGQGPQFIFQYYEKEERGRGNFPDRFSARQFPNYSSELNVNALLLGDSALYLCASSFPDSGEETQYFGPGTRLLVL.

The chain links TRBV18 to TRBJ1-5; the D gene TCRdb calls, TRBD1, cannot be checked with no DNA. The CDR3 is made up of 17 amino acids. CDR1 and CDR2 (germline): KGHSH, LQKENI. The CDR3 is CASSTDSGTGTNQPQHF.

The chain couples TRBV20-1 to TRBJ2-3; the TRBD1 assignment by TCRdb is unverifiable without DNA. The CDR3 length is 14 residues. From germline, CDR1 is DFQATT and CDR2 SNEGSKA (reference sequence). The CDR3 is CSARDPVSPDTQYF.

V gene TRBV5-1 combines with J gene TRBJ2-1; TCRdb lists TRBD2, though no DNA is available to test this call. The germline gives CDR1 SGHRS, CDR2 YFSETQ. CDR3 length: 15 residues. CDR3 sequence: CASSPFGGSINEQFF.

V and J are TRBV5-1 and TRBJ2-1. The CDR3 loop spans 15 amino acids. Germline V gives CDR1 SGHRS, CDR2 YFSETQ. The CDR3 here is CASSLAGRAYNEQFF.